Shown below are 21 T cell receptor beta chains from a single sample sequenced in a study of blood T cell repertoires in COVID-19. Data came from immunoSEQ multiplex PCR; TCRdb stores just in-frame clones and leaves some out. The data hold about 75,000 clones, with 90% observed a single time. What was sequenced was peripheral blood. These receptors were taken from a human donor in a cohort sampled during active COVID-19.

The chain joins TRBV12-3 or TRBV12-4 to TRBJ2-6; D gene ambiguous. CDR3 length equals 13 residues. Trimming pared 9 bases from V and 3 bases from J, leaving 9 bases between. This CDR3 reads CASRTVGANVLTF. For the CDR3, the DNA is TGTGCCAGTCGTACGGTTGGGGCCAACGTCCTGACTTTC.

V is TRBV28 and J is TRBJ1-2; TRBD1 matches 7 bases. The trim removed 5 bases at V and 4 bases at J, leaving 10 bases unmatched. Per the germline V gene, CDR1 is MDHEN and CDR2 is SYDVKM. The length of the CDR3 is 15 residues. The CDR3 reads CASSRRQGAFYGYTF. CDR3 sequence (DNA): TGTGCCAGCAGTCGACGACAGGGAGCTTTCTATGGCTACACCTTC.

The rearrangement joins TRBV12-3 or TRBV12-4 to TRBJ2-7; no clear D. The CDR3 extends over 13 amino acids. V was trimmed by 8 bases and J by 9 bases, leaving 20 bases between them. The DNA for the CDR3 is TGTGCCAGCTCCCAGGCGATCAGCCTCGGGCAGTACTTC. Protein sequence: CASSQAISLGQYF.

The V call is TRBV4-1, the J call TRBJ2-1, with 8 bases matching TRBD2. J was trimmed by 1 base and V by 1 base; bases with no gene match: 0. The CDR3 runs to 15 residues. Germline V lookup: CDR1 MGHRA, CDR2 YSYEKL. CDR3 amino acids: CASSQASGSYNEQFF. The CDR3 nucleotides read TGCGCCAGCAGCCAAGCTAGCGGGTCCTACAATGAGCAGTTCTTC.

This clone has just one count. The chain is built from TRBV3-1 (or the pseudogene TRBV3-2) and TRBJ2-5; D possibly corresponds to TRBD1 (5 bases). CDR3 length: 14 residues. The germline V gene encodes CDR1 LGHDT and CDR2 YNNKEL (reference sequence). V dropped 2 bases and J dropped 4 bases, with 11 bases sitting between them. The DNA of the CDR3 is TGTGCCAGCAGCCAACCAAGGGGCCCAGAGACCCAGTACTTC. Its protein is CASSQPRGPETQYF.

V usage is TRBV6-6 and J usage is TRBJ1-5; perhaps TRBD1 as D (6 bases). Trimming left V 5 bases short and J 4 bases short, with 39 bases between. The CDR3 has 23 residues. Germline V CDR1 and CDR2: MNHNY, SVGAGI (reference sequence). The CDR3 DNA follows: TGTGCCAGCAGTCCGACGTCCGAGGGGGGGCGCGGAGAGGGAATAAGGGGAAATCAGCCCCAGCATTTT. Translated: CASSPTSEGGRGEGIRGNQPQHF.

The rearrangement uses TRBV9 and TRBJ2-1; a weak D match, TRBD2 (6 bases). V shed 4 bases and J shed 5 bases, with 22 bases lying between them. The CDR3 spans 17 residues. Germline V CDR1 and CDR2: SGDLS, YYNGEE. This CDR3 reads CASSPEERRAGDNEQFF. The CDR3 DNA reads as TGTGCCAGCAGCCCCGAGGAACGGAGGGCCGGGGACAATGAGCAGTTCTTC.

The chain has TRBV9 and TRBJ2-7, with 9 bases lining up with TRBD2. The J segment lost 3 bases and the V segment lost 4 bases, leaving 8 bases of the junction unmatched. The CDR3 loop spans 15 amino acids. Germline values: CDR1 SGDLS, CDR2 YYNGEE. CDR3 protein: CASSFRGSGGYEQYF. The CDR3 region has the DNA TGTGCCAGCAGCTTTCGGGGTAGCGGGGGCTACGAGCAGTACTTC.

The chain carries TRBV27 and TRBJ2-2, with D perhaps matching TRBD1 (5 bases). Between the trimmed V and J ends, which lost 5 bases and 1 base, there was a span of 23 bases. In germline, CDR1 is MNHEY, CDR2 SMNVEV (reference sequence). This CDR3 comprises 19 residues. This CDR3 is CASSPPLQGLGQNTGELFF. In nucleotides, the CDR3 is TGTGCCAGCAGTCCTCCGTTACAAGGTTTAGGACAGAACACCGGGGAGCTGTTTTTT.

This clone was seen only once. The chain employs TRBV30 and TRBJ2-3, with 14 bases fitting TRBD2. V trimming: 2 bases; J trimming: 5 bases; junction bases outside the gene matches: 3. The germline V gene encodes CDR1 GTSNPN and CDR2 SVGIG (reference sequence). This CDR3 is 15 amino acids long. The DNA of the CDR3 is TGTGCCTGGAGTCAAGGACTAGCGGGAGGAGATACGCAGTATTTT. Translation gives CAWSQGLAGGDTQYF.

This clone was picked up one time. CDR3 sequence reads: CASSYSQGQIEAFF. DNA for the CDR3: TGTGCCAGCAGTTACTCCCAGGGGCAAATTGAAGCTTTCTTT. The chain uses TRBV6-6 and TRBJ1-1; perhaps TRBD1 as D (6 bases). Germline CDR1 is MNHNY and CDR2 is SVGAGI (reference sequence). The CDR3 is 14 amino acids. V was shortened by 0 bases and J by 7 bases, with 12 bases between the two germline ends.

This sequence joins TRBV2 and TRBJ2-2, with 11 bases that match TRBD2. CDR1 and CDR2 (germline): SNHLY, FYNNEI. This CDR3 contains 14 residues. After removal of 7 bases from V and 6 bases from J, the junction contained 4 bases not matched to a gene. CDR3 sequence: CASNLAGGPGELFF. DNA of the CDR3: TGTGCCAGCAATTTAGCGGGGGGGCCCGGGGAGCTGTTTTTT.

This clone was found a few times. V usage is TRBV11-2 and J usage is TRBJ2-2, with D perhaps matching TRBD1 (6 bases). This CDR3 is 15 amino acids long. Germline V CDR1 and CDR2: SGHAT, FQNNGV. Trimming stripped 5 bases from V and 1 base from J, with 11 bases between. CDR3 nucleotides: TGTGCCAGCAGCCCCAAAGGGGGGAACACCGGGGAGCTGTTTTTT. Translation gives CASSPKGGNTGELFF.

CDR3 amino acids: CASSQKGANSSPLHF. DNA for the CDR3: TGTGCCAGCAGCCAGAAGGGGGCGAATAGTTCACCCCTCCACTTT. V and J are TRBV13 and TRBJ1-6; 7 bases are shared with TRBD1. Germline V gives CDR1 PRHDT, CDR2 FYEKMQ (reference sequence). The CDR3 is 15 residues long. Trimming took 5 bases from V and 9 from J; bases not matched to a gene: 10.

The chain recombines TRBV20-1 with TRBJ2-1; D uncertain. Germline values: CDR1 DFQATT, CDR2 SNEGSKA (reference sequence). This CDR3 comprises 11 residues. Trimming stripped 2 bases from V and 9 bases from J, with 8 bases between. The CDR3: CSARNTGEQFF. CDR3 DNA sequence: TGCAGTGCTAGAAATACGGGTGAGCAGTTCTTC.

V and J are TRBV7-9 and TRBJ1-2; TRBD1 is a possible D gene (6 bases). Per germline, CDR1 SEHNR and CDR2 FQNEAQ (reference sequence). The CDR3 is made up of 15 amino acids. Trimming took off 5 bases at V and 6 bases at J, with 19 bases between the two ends. The CDR3 reads CASSVRDTHRDGYTF. In DNA, the CDR3 is TGTGCCAGCAGCGTCCGGGACACCCACCGGGATGGCTACACCTTC.

This clone is a singleton in its sample. The chain has TRBV9 and TRBJ2-2, with TRBD2 as a possible D gene (6 bases). V was clipped by 0 bases and J by 8 bases, with 14 bases between them. The CDR3 length is 15 residues. CDR1 is SGDLS, CDR2 YYNGEE, per germline. The CDR3 here is CASSVGTWGTGELFF. CDR3 nucleotide sequence: TGTGCCAGCAGCGTAGGGACATGGGGGACTGGGGAGCTGTTTTTT.

The chain combines TRBV7-3 with TRBJ2-7, with 12 bases identical to TRBD2. This CDR3 has 16 amino acids. Germline CDR1 SGHTA, CDR2 FQGTGA. Unmatched junction bases numbered 11, after V lost 4 bases and J lost 7 bases. The CDR3 is CASSSATLAGGGEQYF. CDR3 DNA sequence: TGTGCCAGCAGCTCCGCCACACTAGCGGGAGGAGGGGAGCAGTACTTC.

V gene TRBV6-5 combines with J gene TRBJ1-6, with 11 bases lining up with TRBD1. There are 15 residues in the CDR3. In germline, CDR1 is MNHEY, CDR2 SVGAGI. The V and J ends lost 6 bases and 7 bases, in that order; junction bases with no gene match: 5. Written as DNA, the CDR3 is TGTGCCAGCAGCCGAGGACAGGGGGCCAATTCACCCCTCCACTTT. Translation gives CASSRGQGANSPLHF.

The gene calls are TRBV9 and TRBJ1-3, with TRBD1 as a possible D gene (6 bases). The CDR3 totals 16 residues. Germline V gene lookup returns CDR1 SGDLS and CDR2 YYNGEE. The ends were cut back, 3 bases at V and 0 bases at J, with 13 bases in the middle. The CDR3 loop reads CASSAWDTRSGNTIYF. DNA for the CDR3: TGTGCCAGCAGCGCCTGGGACACTCGCTCTGGAAACACCATATATTTT.

This chain links TRBV19 with TRBJ2-7; 11 nucleotides align to TRBD2. J lost 5 bases, V lost 4 bases, and 7 bases had no gene match. Germline V gene data show CDR1 as LNHDA and CDR2 as SQIVND (reference sequence). CDR3 length: 15 residues. The CDR3 DNA reads TGTGCCAGTAGTAAAGGTAGCGGGAGGGGCCACGAGCAGTACTTC. Translating it yields CASSKGSGRGHEQYF.